The source of this T cell receptor beta chain is a study of PD-1 blockade in classical Hodgkin lymphoma. Study-level points and caveats: Newly diagnosed patients were said to have less baseline TCR diversity than healthy donors did.

This CDR3 has 14 amino acids. Trimming took off 5 bases at V and 7 bases at J, with 15 bases between the two ends. Germline CDR1 SGHVS, CDR2 FNYEAQ. In regard to this clone: Its antigen remains unidentified.

Repertoires were generated with immunoSEQ multiplex PCR, while TCRdb's copy carries only in-frame clones and drops some. The table has roughly 96,000 clones, roughly 89% seen once. Autologous stem cell transplantation was followed by relapse in every patient, and brentuximab vedotin exposure varied. The chain couples TRBV7-6 to TRBJ2-1; TRBD2 is a possible D gene (6 bases). The sequence was collected from a human donor with classical Hodgkin lymphoma. The material sequenced was peripheral blood mononuclear cells (PBMCs), taken before the second cycle of nivolumab. DNA of the CDR3: TGTGCCAGCAGCCTGGGGACTCGCCGTAATGAGCAGTTCTTC. This gives the protein CASSLGTRRNEQFF.